These T cell receptor beta chains were read from a single sample in a study of graft-versus-host responses after intestinal transplantation. Assay: immunoSEQ multiplex PCR; the TCRdb copy retains only in-frame clones and omits some. The sample holds some 10,000 clones; 25% to 30% are singletons and the top ten take roughly 3%. The specimen comprised alloreactive CD4+ T cells from a mixed lymphocyte reaction culture, sampled before intestinal transplant. Receptors originate from a human patient who received an intestinal transplant. Each CDR3 is given with its conserved first and last residue.

v_gene | CDR3aa
TRBV19 | CASSILPTGMNTEAFF
TRBV4-2 | CASSQAYRLVGDEQYF
TRBV5-1 | CASSLTGVNEKLFF
TRBV4-2 | CASSGNMRDLTGELFF
TRBV5-6 | CASSLQGLAGGNEQFF
TRBV5-8 | CASSFRDRSYEQYF
TRBV5-1 | CASAWPGTSGEETQYF
TRBV30 | CAREREFTGELFF
TRBV27 | CASSPSLGLGEAFF
TRBV7-2 | CASSHPRGPEAFF
TRBV19 | CASSPWNQPQHF
TRBV7-6 | CASSPSPRQAAYEQYF
TRBV11-1 | CASSLAPGTRFEQYF
TRBV9 | CASSPYRGKYNEQFF
TRBV2 | CASIGPDYGYTF
TRBV5-1 | CASSWNRARGPYNEQFF
TRBV9 | CASSGFGVIDEQFF
TRBV27 | CASSSFPLPINEQFF
TRBV19 | CASSMGQNTEAFF
TRBV16 | CASSQSSIGRGETQYF
TRBV28 | CASSYPSGTQYF
TRBV19 | CASSFSGSYEQYF
TRBV4-2 | CASSQSENTEAFF
TRBV5-4 | CASSWTGGEQFF
TRBV6-5 | CASSQGGTGNTIYF
TRBV12-5 | CASAPPVAAYEQYF
TRBV27 | CASSLGWGTFYEQYF
TRBV6-5 | CASSWGRINEQFF
TRBV14 | CASSLNDGYYEQYF
TRBV6-5 | CASSYYRATGELFF
TRBV5-1 | CASRGAGDYGYTF
TRBV5-4 | CASSPEVGDSYEQYF
TRBV27 | CASSLGLSYNEQFF
TRBV11-2 | CASSLSFGYTGELFF
TRBV5-1 | CASSLVPNEQFF
TRBV27 | CASIPWREGSSYNEQFF